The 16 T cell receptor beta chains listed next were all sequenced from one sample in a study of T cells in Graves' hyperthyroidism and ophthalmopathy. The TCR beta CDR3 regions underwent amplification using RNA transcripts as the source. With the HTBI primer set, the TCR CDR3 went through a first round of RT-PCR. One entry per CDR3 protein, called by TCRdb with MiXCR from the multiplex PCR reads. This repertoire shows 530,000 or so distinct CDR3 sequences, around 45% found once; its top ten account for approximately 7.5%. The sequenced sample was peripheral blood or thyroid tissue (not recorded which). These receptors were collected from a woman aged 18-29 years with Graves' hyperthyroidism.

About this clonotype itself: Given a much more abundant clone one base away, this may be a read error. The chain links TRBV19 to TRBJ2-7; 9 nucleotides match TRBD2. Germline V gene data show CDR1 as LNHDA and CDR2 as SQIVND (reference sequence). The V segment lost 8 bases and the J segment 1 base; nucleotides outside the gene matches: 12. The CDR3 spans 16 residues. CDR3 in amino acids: CASGRLADDISYEQYF. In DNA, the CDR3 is TGTGCCAGTGGTCGACTAGCGGACGATATATCCTACGAGCAGTACTTC.

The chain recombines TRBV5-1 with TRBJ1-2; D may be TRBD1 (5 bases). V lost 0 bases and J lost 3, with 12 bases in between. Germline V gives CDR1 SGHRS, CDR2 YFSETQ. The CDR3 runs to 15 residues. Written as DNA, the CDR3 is TGCGCCAGCAGCTTGGTCCGGGGGGGTGACTATGGCTACACCTTC. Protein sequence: CASSLVRGGDYGYTF. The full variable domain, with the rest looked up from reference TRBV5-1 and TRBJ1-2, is KAGVTQTPRYLIKTRGQQVTLSCSPISGHRSVSWYQQTPGQGLQFLFEYFSETQRNKGNFPGRFSGRQFSNSRSEMNVSTLELGDSALYLCASSLVRGGDYGYTFGSGTRLTVV.

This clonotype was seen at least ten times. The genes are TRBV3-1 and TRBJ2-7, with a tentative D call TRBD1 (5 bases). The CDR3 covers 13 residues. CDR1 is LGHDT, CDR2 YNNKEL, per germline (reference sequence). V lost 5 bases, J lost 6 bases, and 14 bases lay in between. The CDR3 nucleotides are TGTGCCAGCAGCAGGGATGGGGCAAGCGAGCAGTACTTC. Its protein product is CASSRDGASEQYF.

CDR3 nucleotide sequence: TGCGCCAGCAGTTCCGGGAGTTCCGGAGATACGCAGTATTTT. Protein: CASSSGSSGDTQYF. This chain joins TRBV5-1 and TRBJ2-3, with D possibly TRBD2 on 6 matching bases. The CDR3 has 14 residues. Trimming cost V 5 bases and J 5 bases, with 15 bases left between them. Germline CDR1 is SGHRS and CDR2 is YFSETQ.

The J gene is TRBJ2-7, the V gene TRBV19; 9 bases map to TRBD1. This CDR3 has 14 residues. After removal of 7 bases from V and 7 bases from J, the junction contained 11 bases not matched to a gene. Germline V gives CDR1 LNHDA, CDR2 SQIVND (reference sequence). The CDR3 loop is CASKGWDRVWEQYF. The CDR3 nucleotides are TGTGCCAGTAAGGGATGGGACAGGGTTTGGGAGCAGTACTTC.

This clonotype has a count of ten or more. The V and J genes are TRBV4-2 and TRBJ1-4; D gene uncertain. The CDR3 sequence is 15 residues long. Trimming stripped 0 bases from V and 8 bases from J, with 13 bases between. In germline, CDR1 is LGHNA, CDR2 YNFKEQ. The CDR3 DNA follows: TGTGCCAGCAGCCAAGAGGCAGGAATTGGAGAAAAACTGTTTTTT. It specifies CASSQEAGIGEKLFF.

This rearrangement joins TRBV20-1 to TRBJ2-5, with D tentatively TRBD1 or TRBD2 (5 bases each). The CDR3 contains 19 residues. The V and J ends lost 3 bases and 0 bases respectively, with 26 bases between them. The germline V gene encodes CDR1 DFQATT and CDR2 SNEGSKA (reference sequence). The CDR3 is CSASNSRGVVRGDQETQYF. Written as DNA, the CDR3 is TGCAGTGCTAGTAATTCACGAGGGGTAGTGAGAGGTGACCAAGAGACCCAGTACTTC.

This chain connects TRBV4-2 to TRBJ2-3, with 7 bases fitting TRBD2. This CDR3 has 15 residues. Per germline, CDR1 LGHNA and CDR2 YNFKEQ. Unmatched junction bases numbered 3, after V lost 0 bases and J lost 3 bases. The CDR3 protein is CASSQDSAGTDTQYF. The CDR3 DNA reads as TGTGCCAGCAGCCAAGATTCAGCGGGGACAGATACGCAGTATTTT.

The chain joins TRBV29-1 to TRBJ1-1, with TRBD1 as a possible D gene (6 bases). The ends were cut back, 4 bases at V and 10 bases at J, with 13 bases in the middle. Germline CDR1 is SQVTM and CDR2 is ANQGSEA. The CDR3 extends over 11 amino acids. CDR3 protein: CSVVQTGRAFF. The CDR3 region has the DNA TGCAGCGTTGTACAGACAGGCCGAGCTTTCTTT.

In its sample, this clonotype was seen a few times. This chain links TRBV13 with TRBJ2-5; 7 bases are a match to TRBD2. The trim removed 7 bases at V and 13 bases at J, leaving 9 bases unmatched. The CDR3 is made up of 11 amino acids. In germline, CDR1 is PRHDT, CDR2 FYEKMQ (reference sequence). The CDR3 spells CASNSGPITYF. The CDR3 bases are TGTGCCAGCAATAGCGGGCCGATTACGTACTTC.

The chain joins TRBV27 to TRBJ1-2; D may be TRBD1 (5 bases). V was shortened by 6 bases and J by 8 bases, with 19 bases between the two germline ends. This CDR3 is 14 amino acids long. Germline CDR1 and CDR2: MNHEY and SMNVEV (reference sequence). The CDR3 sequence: CASSLVSGGEGYTF. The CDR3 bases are TGTGCCAGCAGCTTGGTATCTGGGGGAGAAGGCTACACCTTC.

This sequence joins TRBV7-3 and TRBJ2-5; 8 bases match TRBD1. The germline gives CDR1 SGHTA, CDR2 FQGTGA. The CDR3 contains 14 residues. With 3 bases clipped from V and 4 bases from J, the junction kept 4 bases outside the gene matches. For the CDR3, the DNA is TGTGCCAGCAGCTTCGGGACAGGTGGAGAGACCCAGTACTTC. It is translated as CASSFGTGGETQYF.

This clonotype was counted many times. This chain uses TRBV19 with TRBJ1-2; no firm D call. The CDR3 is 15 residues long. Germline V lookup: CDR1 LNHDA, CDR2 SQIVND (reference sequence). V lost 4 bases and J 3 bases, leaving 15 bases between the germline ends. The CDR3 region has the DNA TGTGCCAGTAGTAGAACACCGGACCGTGACTATGGCTACACCTTC. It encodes CASSRTPDRDYGYTF. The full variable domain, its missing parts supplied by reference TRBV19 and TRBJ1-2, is DGGITQSPKYLFRKEGQNVTLSCEQNLNHDAMYWYRQDPGQGLRLIYYSQIVNDFQKGDIAEGYSVSREKKESFPLTVTSAQKNPTAFYLCASSRTPDRDYGYTFGSGTRLTVV.

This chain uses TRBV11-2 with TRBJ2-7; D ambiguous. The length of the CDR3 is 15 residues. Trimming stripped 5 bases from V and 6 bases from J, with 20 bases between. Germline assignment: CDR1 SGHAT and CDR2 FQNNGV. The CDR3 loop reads CASSPLMGWGGEQYF. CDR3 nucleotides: TGTGCCAGCAGCCCCCTCATGGGTTGGGGTGGCGAGCAGTACTTC.

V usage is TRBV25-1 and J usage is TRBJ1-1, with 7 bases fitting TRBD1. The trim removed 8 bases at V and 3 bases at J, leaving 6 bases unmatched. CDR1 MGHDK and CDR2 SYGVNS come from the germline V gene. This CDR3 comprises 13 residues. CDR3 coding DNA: TGTGCCAGCGTGCGACAGGGCCACACTGAAGCTTTCTTT. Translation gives CASVRQGHTEAFF.

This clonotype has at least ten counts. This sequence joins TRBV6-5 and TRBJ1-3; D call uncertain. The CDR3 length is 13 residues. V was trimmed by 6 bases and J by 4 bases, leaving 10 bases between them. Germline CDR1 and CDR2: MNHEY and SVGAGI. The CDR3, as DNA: TGTGCCAGCAGCTCCACGTTCGGAAACACCATATATTTT. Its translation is CASSSTFGNTIYF.